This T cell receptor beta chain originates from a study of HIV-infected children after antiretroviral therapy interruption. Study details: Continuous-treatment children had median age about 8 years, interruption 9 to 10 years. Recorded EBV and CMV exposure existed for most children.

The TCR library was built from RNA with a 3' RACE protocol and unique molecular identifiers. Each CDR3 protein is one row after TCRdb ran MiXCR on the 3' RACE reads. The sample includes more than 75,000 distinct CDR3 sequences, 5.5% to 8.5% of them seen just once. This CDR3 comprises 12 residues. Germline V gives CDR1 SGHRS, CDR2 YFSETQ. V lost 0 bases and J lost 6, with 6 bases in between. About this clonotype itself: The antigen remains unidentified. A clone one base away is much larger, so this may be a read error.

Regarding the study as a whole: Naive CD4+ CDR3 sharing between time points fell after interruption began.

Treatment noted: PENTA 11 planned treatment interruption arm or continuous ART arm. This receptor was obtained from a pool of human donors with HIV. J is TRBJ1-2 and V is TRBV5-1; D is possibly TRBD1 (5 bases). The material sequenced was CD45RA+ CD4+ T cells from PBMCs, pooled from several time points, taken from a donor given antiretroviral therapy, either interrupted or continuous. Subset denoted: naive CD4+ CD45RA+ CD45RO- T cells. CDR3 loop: CASSLEGDGYTF. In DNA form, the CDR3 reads TGCGCCAGCAGCTTGGAAGGGGATGGCTACACCTTC.